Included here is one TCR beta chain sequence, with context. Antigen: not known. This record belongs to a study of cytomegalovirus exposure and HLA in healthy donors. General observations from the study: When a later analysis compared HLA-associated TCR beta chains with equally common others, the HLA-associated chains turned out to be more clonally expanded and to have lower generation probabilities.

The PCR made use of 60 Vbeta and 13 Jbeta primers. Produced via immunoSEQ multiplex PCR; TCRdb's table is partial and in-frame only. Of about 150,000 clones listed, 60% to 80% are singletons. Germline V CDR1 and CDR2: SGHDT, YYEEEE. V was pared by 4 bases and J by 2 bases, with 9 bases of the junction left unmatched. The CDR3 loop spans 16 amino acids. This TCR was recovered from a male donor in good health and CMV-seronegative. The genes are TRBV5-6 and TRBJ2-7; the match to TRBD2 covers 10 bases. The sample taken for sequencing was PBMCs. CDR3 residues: CASSRGLAGAAYEQYF. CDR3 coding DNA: TGTGCCAGCAGCCGGGGGCTAGCGGGGGCCGCCTACGAGCAGTACTTC.